This TCR beta chain derives from a study of blood T cell repertoires in COVID-19. Germline CDR1 and CDR2: MNHEY and SVGAGI. V trimming: 4 bases; J trimming: 2 bases; junction bases outside the gene matches: 7. This CDR3 contains 16 residues. Per the original data handling: Amplification from reference gene primers served as the basis for estimated nucleated cell counts. Sequenced by immunoSEQ multiplex PCR; TCRdb stores in-frame clones only, minus some. The V and J calls and clone size were taken over from that table, and D and trimming were inferred from the DNA. The table records fewer than 200,000 clones, about 88% of them present only once.

This sequence originates from a woman aged 35 to 49 in a cohort exposed to, infected with or recovered from COVID-19 (not recorded which). The sequenced material came from PBMCs or T cells enriched from blood (not recorded which). V gene TRBV6-5 combines with J gene TRBJ1-2; 10 nucleotides align to TRBD1. CDR3 DNA: TGTGCCAGCAGTTGGGACAGGGGAGAGTACAACTATGGCTACACCTTC. Translated: CASSWDRGEYNYGYTF.